The rows below give T cell receptor beta chains drawn from one sample of a study of cytomegalovirus exposure and HLA in healthy donors. Sequencing used immunoSEQ multiplex PCR; TCRdb keeps in-frame clones, though not all of them. This repertoire shows 150,000 to 200,000 clones, approximately 80% found once; its top ten account for under 1.5%. The specimen was PBMCs. These receptors all stem from a girl between 5 and 17 years old in good health and CMV-seropositive. The CDR3 runs from the conserved cysteine through the conserved F or W. Fields, in order: CDR3 length, V gene, CDR3 protein.

length: 13
V: TRBV11-2
CDR3: CASSRTPAYEQYF

length: 12
V: TRBV5-1
CDR3: CASRQGPTEAFF

length: 15
V: TRBV27
CDR3: CASSYGGIGNTEAFF

length: 15
V: TRBV18
CDR3: CASSSDRGRMNEQFF

length: 13
V: TRBV10-3
CDR3: CASHLRVNEKLFF

length: 14
V: TRBV6-5
CDR3: CATTNSGSSGEQYF

length: 15
V: TRBV5-1
CDR3: CASSLAHSTDYEQYF

length: 21
V: TRBV7-8
CDR3: CASSLVVWWFWGGSGANVLTF

length: 15
V: TRBV5-4
CDR3: CASSLVGPREYEQYF

length: 16
V: TRBV18
CDR3: CASSPTRTGSAYEQYF

length: 12
V: TRBV11-2
CDR3: CASSLAGYEQYF

length: 15
V: TRBV25-1
CDR3: CASSELSGNSYEQYF

length: 17
V: TRBV19
CDR3: CASSIGTGAYSNQPQHF

length: 13
V: TRBV4-1
CDR3: CASSQVGTGVLFF

length: 16
V: TRBV10-2
CDR3: CAGTTQGTGVLYEQYF

length: 12
V: TRBV19
CDR3: CASSIFRGEAFF

length: 14
V: TRBV25-1
CDR3: CASTSDRGAFGYTF

length: 16
V: TRBV9
CDR3: CASSVGLAGIGETQYF

length: 13
V: TRBV27
CDR3: CASKLAGVETQYF

length: 14
V: TRBV30
CDR3: CAWRIAGVSYEQYF

length: 16
V: TRBV4-2
CDR3: CASSFSPQGSSYEQYF

length: 17
V: TRBV5-4
CDR3: CASSLATSGNLQYEQYF

length: 16
V: TRBV7-2
CDR3: CASSLDGSGDYNEQFF

length: 14
V: TRBV2
CDR3: CASSAVAHNSPLHF